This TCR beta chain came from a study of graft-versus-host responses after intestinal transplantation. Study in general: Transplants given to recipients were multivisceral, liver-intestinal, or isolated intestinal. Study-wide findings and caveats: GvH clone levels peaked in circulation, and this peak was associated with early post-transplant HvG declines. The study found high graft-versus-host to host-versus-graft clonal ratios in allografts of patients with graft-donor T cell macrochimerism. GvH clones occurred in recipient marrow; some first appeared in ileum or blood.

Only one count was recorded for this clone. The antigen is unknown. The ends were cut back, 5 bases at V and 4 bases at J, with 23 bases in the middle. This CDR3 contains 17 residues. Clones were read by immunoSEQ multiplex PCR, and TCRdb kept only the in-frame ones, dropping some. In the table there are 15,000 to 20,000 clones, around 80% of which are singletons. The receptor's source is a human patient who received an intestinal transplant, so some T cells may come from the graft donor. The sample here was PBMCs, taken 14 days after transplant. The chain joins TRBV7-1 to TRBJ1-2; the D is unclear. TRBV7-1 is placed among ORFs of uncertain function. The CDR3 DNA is TGTGCCAGCAGCAAATCGCCTCACGAGGGAAAGATCTATGGCTACACCTTC. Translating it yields CASSKSPHEGKIYGYTF.